The 28 T cell receptor beta chains listed next were all sequenced from one sample in a study of OX40 agonist ivuxolimab in advanced cancers. Sequencing was performed with immunoSEQ multiplex PCR; in TCRdb, only in-frame clones are kept and a portion is missing. The table lists about 40,000 clones, about 91% of them singletons, with 20% to 30% in the top ten. Sample: CD4+ or CD8+ T cells sorted from blood, taken in a trial of the OX40 agonist ivuxolimab. These receptors were obtained from an adult with an advanced solid tumor such as melanoma, head and neck, liver or kidney cancer.

Ten or more counts support this clone. The CDR3 bases are TGTGCCAGCAGTATGTCTCCAGGGGATAATCAGCCCCAGCATTTT. It encodes CASSMSPGDNQPQHF. The chain employs TRBV6-6 and TRBJ1-5; the D gene is possibly TRBD1 (6 bases). CDR1 is MNHNY, CDR2 SVGAGI, per germline (reference sequence). This CDR3 is 15 amino acids long. Trimming removed 5 bases from V and 4 bases from J, with 15 bases in between.

The rearrangement uses TRBV7-8 and TRBJ2-7, with TRBD2 as a possible D gene (5 bases). Germline V gene lookup returns CDR1 SGHVS and CDR2 FQNEAQ. This CDR3 region has 14 residues. Trimming took 5 bases from V and 2 from J, leaving 13 bases between them. The CDR3 nucleotides are TGTGCCAGCAGCCCCAGCGGAGCGGCCTACGAGCAGTACTTC. Translating it yields CASSPSGAAYEQYF.

This clone was picked up a small number of times. The CDR3 DNA sequence: TGTGCCAGCAGCATCTCAGGGGGGGAGCAGTACTTC. Translation: CASSISGGEQYF. The chain links TRBV6-6 to TRBJ2-7; tentatively, D is TRBD1 (7 bases). From germline, CDR1 is MNHNY and CDR2 SVGAGI (reference sequence). V lost 6 bases, J lost 7 bases, and 13 bases lay in between. This CDR3 is 12 amino acids long.

V gene TRBV4-1 combines with J gene TRBJ1-5; no clear D gene. V lost 3 bases, J lost 3 bases, and 12 bases lay in between. CDR1 and CDR2 from the germline V gene are MGHRA and YSYEKL. CDR3 length: 15 residues. CDR3 in amino acids: CASSQVGFNNQPQHF. CDR3 sequence (DNA): TGCGCCAGCAGCCAGGTCGGGTTTAACAATCAGCCCCAGCATTTT.

The rearrangement joins TRBV19 to TRBJ2-1, with D perhaps assigned TRBD1 or TRBD2 (6 bases each). V lost 7 bases and J 8 bases, leaving 12 bases between the germline ends. In germline, CDR1 is LNHDA, CDR2 SQIVND (reference sequence). This CDR3 spans 12 amino acids. The CDR3 protein is CASTPGAYEQFF. As DNA, the CDR3 is TGTGCCAGTACCCCGGGGGCCTATGAGCAGTTCTTC.

J is TRBJ2-1 and V is TRBV28; unclear D gene. V lost 5 bases and J 0 bases, leaving 11 bases between the germline ends. The CDR3 is made up of 15 amino acids. In germline, CDR1 is MDHEN, CDR2 SYDVKM. CDR3 nucleotides: TGTGCCAGCAGTCCGCTAGTAAGCTCCTACAATGAGCAGTTCTTC. It codes for CASSPLVSSYNEQFF.

J is TRBJ2-4 and V is TRBV28; 8 nucleotides match TRBD2. The CDR3 contains 16 residues. The ends lost 6 bases at V and 0 bases at J; junction bases unmatched: 7. Germline V gene data show CDR1 as MDHEN and CDR2 as SYDVKM. CDR3 sequence (DNA): TGTGCCAGCAGCCTTAGCGGGGACCTAGCCAAAAACATTCAGTACTTC. This codes for CASSLSGDLAKNIQYF.

The V gene is TRBV13, the J gene TRBJ2-7; D unclear. This CDR3 comprises 14 residues. In germline, CDR1 is PRHDT, CDR2 FYEKMQ (reference sequence). Between the trimmed V and J ends, which lost 0 bases and 1 base, there was a span of 7 bases. CDR3 sequence: CASSLGPDSYEQYF. The CDR3 nucleotides are TGTGCCAGCAGCTTAGGCCCAGATTCCTACGAGCAGTACTTC.

In DNA, the CDR3 is TGTGCCAGCAGTAACAGCGGCTACTCCTACGAGCAGTACTTC. It specifies CASSNSGYSYEQYF. The V gene is TRBV27, the J gene TRBJ2-7; the D gene is possibly TRBD2 (5 bases). Germline V lookup: CDR1 MNHEY, CDR2 SMNVEV (reference sequence). Trimming took off 5 bases at V and 0 bases at J, with 11 bases between the two ends. The CDR3 has 14 amino acids.

This chain uses TRBV6-5 with TRBJ1-2, with D maybe TRBD1 (5 bases). V lost 5 bases, J lost 8 bases, and 15 bases lay in between. CDR3 length: 13 amino acids. Germline loops: CDR1 MNHEY, CDR2 SVGAGI. CDR3 DNA sequence: TGTGCCAGCAGTCTCGCCGAAGACAGCGGCTACACCTTC. It is translated as CASSLAEDSGYTF.

This clone was seen just once. This sequence joins TRBV7-6 and TRBJ2-1; D might be TRBD1 or TRBD2, each matching 5 bases. This CDR3 has 17 amino acids. Trimming stripped 0 bases from V and 0 bases from J, with 12 bases between. Germline assignment: CDR1 SGHVS and CDR2 FNYEAQ. CDR3 nucleotide sequence: TGTGCCAGCAGCTTAGCGAGGGGCGGAAGCTCCTACAATGAGCAGTTCTTC. Translating it yields CASSLARGGSSYNEQFF. Based on the CDR3 plus reference TRBV7-6 and TRBJ2-1, the full variable domain is GAGVSQSPRYKVTKRGQDVALRCDPISGHVSLYWYRQALGQGPEFLTYFNYEAQQDKSGLPNDRFSAERPEGSISTLTIQRTEQRDSAMYRCASSLARGGSSYNEQFFGPGTRLTVL.

The rearrangement joins TRBV6-5 to TRBJ2-5, with D possibly being TRBD2 (6 bases). Germline V lookup: CDR1 MNHEY, CDR2 SVGAGI. V lost 4 bases, J lost 1 base, and 10 bases lay in between. The CDR3 sequence is 14 residues long. CDR3 in amino acids: CASSFLGSQETQYF. In nucleotides, the CDR3 is TGTGCCAGCAGTTTCCTCGGGAGCCAAGAGACCCAGTACTTC.

The rearrangement uses TRBV19 and TRBJ2-3, with a possible D match to TRBD2 (6 bases). Trimming cost V 3 bases and J 4 bases, with 8 bases left between them. Germline assignment: CDR1 LNHDA and CDR2 SQIVND (reference sequence). The CDR3 sequence is 13 residues long. The CDR3 DNA follows: TGTGCCAGTAGTATGTGGGGGGCAGATACGCAGTATTTT. This translates into CASSMWGADTQYF.

The chain is built from TRBV9 and TRBJ1-1; 7 bases agree with TRBD1. The J segment lost 4 bases and the V segment lost 2 bases, leaving 11 bases of the junction unmatched. This CDR3 is built from 16 residues. The germline V gene encodes CDR1 SGDLS and CDR2 YYNGEE. This CDR3 is CASSVNLGTASTEAFF. CDR3 sequence (DNA): TGTGCCAGCAGCGTCAACCTCGGGACAGCGAGCACTGAAGCTTTCTTT.

The rearrangement links TRBV4-2 to TRBJ2-5; no clear D gene. The CDR3 covers 17 residues. Germline CDR1 reads LGHNA; CDR2 reads YNFKEQ. V lost 5 bases, J lost 3 bases, and 22 bases lay in between. This CDR3 reads CASSVDPHTGLKETQYF. The DNA of the CDR3 is TGTGCCAGCAGCGTAGATCCCCACACCGGGTTGAAAGAGACCCAGTACTTC.

This sequence joins TRBV9 and TRBJ2-7; D unresolved. In germline, CDR1 is SGDLS, CDR2 YYNGEE. There are 15 residues in the CDR3. Trimming pared 0 bases from V and 7 bases from J, leaving 17 bases between. CDR3 sequence (DNA): TGTGCCAGCAGCGTAGGTGTCGCGGCCCCAGTGGAGCAGTACTTC. It encodes CASSVGVAAPVEQYF.

This clone is termed medium-sized. The rearrangement uses TRBV12-5 and TRBJ2-7; a possible D gene is TRBD1 (6 bases). The CDR3 is 14 residues long. Between the trimmed V and J ends, which lost 2 bases and 5 bases, there was a span of 13 bases. Germline V gives CDR1 LGHNT, CDR2 FRNRAP. This CDR3 is CASGLQGRVNEQYF. In DNA, the CDR3 is TGTGCTAGTGGTTTGCAGGGGCGGGTTAACGAGCAGTACTTC.

The chain is built from TRBV6-1 and TRBJ2-7, with D possibly TRBD1 on 6 matching bases. CDR1 and CDR2 from the germline V gene are MNHNS and SASEGT. The CDR3 is 15 residues long. With 7 bases removed from V and 4 bases from J, the gap between germline ends came to 20 bases. CDR3 in DNA: TGTGCCAGCACGTGGACAGACAACTACCCGTACGAGCAGTACTTC. Protein: CASTWTDNYPYEQYF.

The chain recombines TRBV7-9 with TRBJ2-1, with TRBD2 matching over 11 bases. The V gene end was trimmed by 2 bases and the J gene end by 0 bases; junction bases not matched to a gene: 3. CDR3 size: 17 residues. Germline CDR1 reads SEHNR; CDR2 reads FQNEAQ (reference sequence). The CDR3 nucleotides read TGTGCCAGCAGCTTATTTACTAGCGGGAGCTCCTACAATGAGCAGTTCTTC. Translated: CASSLFTSGSSYNEQFF.

This sequence joins TRBV4-1 and TRBJ2-7, with D possibly TRBD2 on 5 matching bases. Germline V gene sequence: CDR1 MGHRA, CDR2 YSYEKL. The CDR3 runs to 13 residues. Trimming took off 2 bases at V and 2 bases at J, with 7 bases between the two ends. CDR3 DNA: TGCGCCAGCAGCCAACCCGGGGCCTACGAGCAGTACTTC. Translating gives CASSQPGAYEQYF.

This sequence joins TRBV5-4 and TRBJ2-7; D remains unclear. Germline values: CDR1 SGHNT, CDR2 YYREEE (reference sequence). The V gene lost 2 bases and the J gene lost 1 base, with 7 bases spanning the gap. The CDR3 length is 13 residues. CDR3: CASSFLGSYEQYF. Here the CDR3 DNA reads TGTGCCAGCAGCTTCCTGGGTTCCTACGAGCAGTACTTC. The full variable domain, completed using reference TRBV5-4 and TRBJ2-7, is ETGVTQSPTHLIKTRGQQVTLRCSSQSGHNTVSWYQQALGQGPQFIFQYYREEENGRGNFPPRFSGLQFPNYSSELNVNALELDDSALYLCASSFLGSYEQYFGPGTRLTVT.

This chain uses TRBV5-1 with TRBJ2-7; TRBD2 matches at 16 bases. V shed 7 bases, J shed 5 bases, and the junction held 9 bases outside the gene matches. Germline V gives CDR1 SGHRS, CDR2 YFSETQ. The CDR3 sequence is 16 residues long. As DNA, the CDR3 is TGCGCCAGCCGCCCGGGACTAGCGGGAGGGCCCGACGAGCAGTACTTC. Encoded protein: CASRPGLAGGPDEQYF.

The V gene is TRBV14, the J gene TRBJ2-7; TRBD1 matches 11 bases. The V gene end was trimmed by 2 bases and the J gene end by 5 bases; junction bases not matched to a gene: 8. This CDR3 contains 16 residues. CDR1 is SGHDN, CDR2 FVKESK, per germline. The CDR3 is CASSQMFRDRGNEQYF. For the CDR3, the DNA is TGTGCCAGCAGCCAAATGTTCCGGGACAGGGGGAACGAGCAGTACTTC. Variable domain in full (rest from reference TRBV14 and TRBJ2-7): EAGVTQFPSHSVIEKGQTVTLRCDPISGHDNLYWYRRVMGKEIKFLLHFVKESKQDESGMPNNRFLAERTGGTYSTLKVQPAELEDSGVYFCASSQMFRDRGNEQYFGPGTRLTVT.

The chain's CDR3 is CASSPPLIYEQYF. CDR3 bases: TGTGCCAGCTCACCACCTTTGATCTACGAGCAGTACTTC. The rearrangement joins TRBV18 to TRBJ2-7; D is unclear. Germline V gene sequence: CDR1 KGHSH, CDR2 LQKENI. CDR3 length equals 13 residues. The ends were cut back, 0 bases at V and 3 bases at J, with 6 bases in the middle. The complete variable domain, with remaining parts taken from reference TRBV18 and TRBJ2-7, reads NAGVMQNPRHLVRRRGQEARLRCSPMKGHSHVYWYRQLPEEGLKFMVYLQKENIIDESGMPKERFSAEFPKEGPSILRIQQVVRGDSAAYFCASSPPLIYEQYFGPGTRLTVT.

The chain employs TRBV9 and TRBJ2-3; 7 bases align to TRBD2. Germline CDR1 SGDLS, CDR2 YYNGEE. V lost 1 base to trimming and J lost 5 bases; unmatched junction nucleotides: 7. This CDR3 has 15 residues. The CDR3: CASSVSGREIDTQYF. CDR3 bases: TGTGCCAGCAGCGTATCGGGGCGGGAGATAGATACGCAGTATTTT.

The chain carries TRBV6-1 and TRBJ2-7; D is unresolved. Between the trimmed V and J ends, which lost 5 bases and 0 bases, there was a span of 8 bases. The CDR3 length is 13 residues. The germline V gene encodes CDR1 MNHNS and CDR2 SASEGT. The CDR3 region has the DNA TGTGCCAGCAGTCAGTGGGTCTCCTACGAGCAGTACTTC. This gives the protein CASSQWVSYEQYF.

By share, this clone ranks as medium-sized (0.01 to 0.1%). The chain has TRBV7-9 and TRBJ2-7; D perhaps matches TRBD2 (6 bases). Trimming left V 8 bases short and J 3 bases short, with 11 bases between. The CDR3 loop spans 12 amino acids. From germline, CDR1 is SEHNR and CDR2 FQNEAQ (reference sequence). CDR3 sequence: CASGGRDYEQYF. CDR3 bases: TGTGCCAGCGGAGGGCGCGACTACGAGCAGTACTTC. The entire variable domain, with the rest obtained from reference TRBV7-9 and TRBJ2-7, is as follows: DTGVSQNPRHKITKRGQNVTFRCDPISEHNRLYWYRQTLGQGPEFLTYFQNEAQLEKSRLLSDRFSAERPKGSFSTLEIQRTEQGDSAMYLCASGGRDYEQYFGPGTRLTVT.

J is TRBJ2-1 and V is TRBV6-4; 10 bases map to TRBD2. Trimming took 7 bases from V and 7 from J; bases not matched to a gene: 13. The CDR3 runs to 16 residues. Germline V gene lookup returns CDR1 MRHNA and CDR2 SNTAGT. As DNA, the CDR3 is TGTGCCAGCAAAGTCACCGGGACTAGCGATTCGAATGAGCAGTTCTTC. Its protein product is CASKVTGTSDSNEQFF.